A single TCR beta chain is shown here with its context. Its antigen remains unknown. A multiplex PCR was run with 60 Vbeta primers and 13 Jbeta primers. Profiling relied on immunoSEQ multiplex PCR, and the TCRdb table lists in-frame clones only, not all of them. The sample yields about 130,000 clones, about 80% seen once. The CDR3 runs to 13 residues. Trimming took off 6 bases at V and 3 bases at J, with 12 bases between the two ends. From germline, CDR1 is MNHEY and CDR2 SVGAGI. The data are from a study of cytomegalovirus exposure and HLA in healthy donors. Broader study findings: As immune exposure information, only CMV serostatus was available.

The receptor was isolated from a man aged 30 to 39 in good health and CMV-seronegative. Material: PBMCs. This sequence joins TRBV6-5 and TRBJ2-7; tentative D call: TRBD1 (5 bases). CDR3 region: CASRGLPGYEQYF. The DNA for the CDR3 is TGTGCCAGCAGGGGGCTCCCCGGCTACGAGCAGTACTTC.